Listed here are 12 T cell receptor beta chains from one sample, sequenced in a study of blood T cells in healthy people across ages. The second PCR ran roughly 7 to 11 cycles with a sample-barcoded 5' primer and J-beta primers. TCRdb re-called the 5' RACE reads through MiXCR, storing one row per CDR3 protein. This sample has more than 750,000 distinct CDR3 sequences, with under 35% found just once. These same data were also listed under a study on T cells of mothers and their children.

Sample: blood. These receptor sequences come from a woman aged 40 to 50 in good health.

The gene calls are TRBV6-1 and TRBJ2-7, with D uncertain. V was cut by 5 bases and J by 2 bases, with 10 bases left in between. CDR3 length equals 13 residues. The germline V gene encodes CDR1 MNHNS and CDR2 SASEGT. The CDR3 DNA follows: TGTGCCAGCAGTACAGACACTACCTACGAGCAGTACTTC. Translating it yields CASSTDTTYEQYF.

A few counts support this clonotype. The CDR3, as DNA: TGCAGCGTTGGAGCGTCAGTCACCGGGGAGCTGTTTTTT. Its translation is CSVGASVTGELFF. The chain joins TRBV29-1 to TRBJ2-2; D call uncertain. The V gene lost 4 bases and the J gene lost 4 bases, with 10 bases spanning the gap. The CDR3 has 13 residues. From germline, CDR1 is SQVTM and CDR2 ANQGSEA.

Note on this clonotype: Sequence at one end of the junction differs from germline and may be a read error. The chain is built from TRBV7-2 and TRBJ1-1, with D hard to call. Germline CDR1 reads SGHTA; CDR2 reads FQGNSA. The CDR3 runs 15 residues. As DNA, the CDR3 is TGTGCTAGCAGCTTAACGGGAGGGATCAACACTGAAGCTTTCTTT. As protein: CASSLTGGINTEAFF.

This rearrangement joins TRBV3-1 to TRBJ2-5; 14 nucleotides line up with TRBD2. The J call could be wrong; TRBJ2-7 is a better fit for the DNA end. Per the germline V gene, CDR1 is LGHDT and CDR2 is YNNKEL (reference sequence). This CDR3 has 18 residues. The CDR3 here is CASSQRTSGRHLPYEQYF. The DNA of the CDR3 is TGTGCCAGCAGCCAAAGGACTAGCGGGAGGCACCTACCCTACGAGCAGTACTTC.

This clonotype was counted many times. The V gene is TRBV12-3 or TRBV12-4, the J gene TRBJ1-2; D remains ambiguous. This CDR3 spans 13 amino acids. The ends were cut back, 0 bases at V and 2 bases at J, with 4 bases in the middle. CDR3 amino acids: CASSLAQNYGYTF. As DNA, the CDR3 is TGTGCCAGCAGTTTAGCGCAGAACTATGGCTACACCTTC.

V usage is TRBV6-6 and J usage is TRBJ2-5; 8 bases are a match to TRBD1. The germline V gene has CDR1 MNHNY and CDR2 SVGAGI (reference sequence). The CDR3 spans 13 residues. V lost 6 bases, J lost 4 bases, and 4 bases stayed unmatched. The CDR3 bases are TGTGCCAGCAGATCAGGGGGCGCAGAGACCCAGTACTTC. Translated, it gives CASRSGGAETQYF.

The rearrangement links TRBV2 to TRBJ1-1; TRBD1 is a possible D gene (5 bases). The CDR3 extends over 13 amino acids. Germline CDR1 and CDR2: SNHLY and FYNNEI. The germline V and J ends were trimmed by 3 bases and 5 bases, with 10 bases remaining between them. CDR3 sequence (DNA): TGTGCCAGCAGTGATAGGGGATGGACTGAAGCTTTCTTT. This gives the protein CASSDRGWTEAFF.

This sequence joins TRBV19 and TRBJ1-5; unclear D gene. There are 15 residues in the CDR3. V gave up 5 bases and J gave up 1 base, with 12 bases separating them. The germline CDR1 and CDR2 sequences are LNHDA and SQIVND (reference sequence). The CDR3 spells CASSVIDRSNQPQHF. The CDR3 DNA sequence: TGTGCCAGTAGTGTAATTGATCGAAGCAATCAGCCCCAGCATTTT.

The table lists this clonotype with a few counts. A junction end diverges from the germline sequence, so it may reflect a read error. The chain joins TRBV7-9 to TRBJ1-1, with TRBD1 as a possible D gene (5 bases). This CDR3 comprises 15 residues. CDR1 and CDR2 (germline): SEHNR, FQNEAQ (reference sequence). CDR3: CASSLRQGIGTEAFF. In DNA, the CDR3 is TGTGCCAGCAGCTTGCGCCAGGGAATTGGCACTGAAGCCTTCTTT.

V is TRBV6-5 and J is TRBJ1-4; 7 bases are shared with TRBD1. This CDR3 is 15 amino acids long. The germline V gene has CDR1 MNHEY and CDR2 SVGAGI. The V segment lost 4 bases and the J segment 8 bases; nucleotides outside the gene matches: 10. The CDR3: CASSSNPGGREKLFF. The CDR3 DNA is TGTGCCAGCAGTTCAAACCCAGGGGGAAGGGAAAAACTGTTTTTT.

Regarding this clonotype: A junction end diverges from the germline sequence, so it may reflect a read error. For the CDR3, the DNA is TGCAGTGCTAGCCCATCCCAAGAGACCCTGTACTTC. It encodes CSASPSQETLYF. This rearrangement joins TRBV20-1 to TRBJ2-5; D remains ambiguous. The germline V gene encodes CDR1 DFQATT and CDR2 SNEGSKA (reference sequence). The CDR3 covers 12 residues.

The gene calls are TRBV27 and TRBJ2-4; D remains unclear. TRBJ2-7 matches the DNA end more closely, so the J call is doubtful. There are 13 residues in the CDR3. Germline-derived CDR1 and CDR2 are MNHEY and SMNVEV (reference sequence). For the CDR3, the DNA is TGTGCCAGCAGTTTGGGAAGGTTTAACGAGCAGTACTTC. It encodes CASSLGRFNEQYF.